This is a list of T cell receptor beta chains from one sample in a study of regulatory T cells in long-lasting Graves disease. In TCRdb, the multiplex PCR reads were re-called with MiXCR into one record per CDR3 protein. Of roughly 360,000 distinct CDR3 sequences in the sample, around 23% are singletons; the top ten hold 25% to 35%. The specimen comprised peripheral blood mononuclear cells (PBMCs), sampled when the disease was refractory, from a patient treated with antithyroid drugs. The source of these receptors is a middle-aged woman with Graves disease. Both conserved end residues are part of each CDR3. D genes are given only for firm matches. Only some rows state a clone size, as once, few, many or a class for expanded clones.

CASSLRVRREGTGELFF	TGTGCCAGCAGCTTAAGGGTTCGACGAGAGGGCACCGGGGAGCTGTTTTTT	NA	few	TRBJ2-2	17	TRBV7-2
CATSSRRQNQPQHF	TGTGCCACCAGTTCTAGACGGCAGAATCAGCCCCAGCATTTT	NA	few	TRBJ1-5	14	TRBV24-1
CASSLENSDEQFF	TGTGCCAGCAGTTTAGAGAACAGCGATGAGCAGTTCTTC	NA	NA	TRBJ2-1	13	TRBV12-3/TRBV12-4
CSAREPLGVLYQPQHF	TGCAGTGCTAGAGAGCCCCTGGGGGTCTTATATCAGCCCCAGCATTTT	NA	NA	TRBJ1-5	16	TRBV20-1
CASSGVEYYEQYF	TGCGCCAGCTCCGGGGTCGAATACTACGAGCAGTACTTC	NA	NA	TRBJ2-7	13	TRBV5-1
CASSLVYWGKVGNTEAFF	TGTGCCAGCAGCTTAGTGTATTGGGGAAAGGTGGGGAACACTGAAGCTTTCTTT	NA	NA	TRBJ1-1	18	TRBV7-9
CASSRDTRRYTQYF	TGTGCCAGCAGTCGGGACACCCGCAGGTATACGCAGTATTTT	NA	few	TRBJ2-3	14	TRBV27
CASSLQVGPQHF	TGTGCCAGCAGTTTACAGGTGGGACCCCAGCATTTT	NA	NA	TRBJ1-5	12	TRBV12-3/TRBV12-4
CASSSLRDPRAQYF	TGTGCCAGCAGCTCCCTCCGGGACCCCAGGGCCCAGTACTTC	NA	NA	TRBJ2-5	14	TRBV7-6
CASRPRWDENTEAFF	TGTGCCAGCAGACCAAGATGGGATGAGAACACTGAAGCTTTCTTT	NA	NA	TRBJ1-1	15	TRBV3-1
CASSPRPNTGELFF	TGTGCCAGCAGCCCCCGGCCGAACACCGGGGAGCTGTTTTTT	NA	many	TRBJ2-2	14	TRBV9
CASRSRQGAYNEQFF	TGTGCCAGCAGAAGCAGACAGGGGGCATACAATGAGCAGTTCTTC	TRBD1	few	TRBJ2-1	15	TRBV7-9